What follows are 25 T cell receptor beta chains derived from one specimen sequenced in a study of blood T cell repertoires in COVID-19. Sequenced by immunoSEQ multiplex PCR; TCRdb stores in-frame clones only, minus some. The table has about 310,000 clones, about 88% seen once; the top ten hold 1.3%. Input material: peripheral blood. The source is a man in his 70s with acute or convalescent COVID-19.

The chain carries TRBV3-1 (or the pseudogene TRBV3-2) and TRBJ1-1; TRBD1 agrees at 7 bases. Germline CDR1 LGHDT, CDR2 YNNKEL (reference sequence). The CDR3 runs 19 residues. V was clipped by 2 bases and J by 2 bases; unmatched bases: 17. The CDR3 loop is CASSQRLTGTVNPNTEAFF. Here the CDR3 DNA reads TGTGCCAGCAGCCAACGACTAACCGGGACAGTCAACCCAAACACTGAAGCTTTCTTT.

The chain has TRBV19 and TRBJ1-2; 8 bases fit TRBD1. Per germline, CDR1 LNHDA and CDR2 SQIVND (reference sequence). The CDR3 is 15 residues long. V lost 5 bases and J lost 6; bases outside the gene matches: 11. Written as DNA, the CDR3 is TGTGCCAGTAGTGGGCCGGACAGGGCGCCCCATGGCTACACCTTC. Residues: CASSGPDRAPHGYTF.

This clone came up a few times. The CDR3 region is CAWSRTGIFNQPQHF. As DNA, the CDR3 is TGTGCCTGGAGTCGCACAGGGATTTTCAATCAGCCCCAGCATTTT. The chain uses TRBV30 and TRBJ1-5; tentatively, D is TRBD1 (6 bases). In germline, CDR1 is GTSNPN, CDR2 SVGIG (reference sequence). The V and J ends lost 2 bases and 3 bases respectively, with 14 bases between them. This CDR3 spans 15 amino acids.

V gene TRBV2 combines with J gene TRBJ1-4; D gene ambiguous. V lost 7 bases to trimming and J lost 6 bases, with 15 bases between them. This CDR3 spans 14 amino acids. The germline CDR1 and CDR2 sequences are SNHLY and FYNNEI. This chain's CDR3 is CASNTMYGYEKLFF. CDR3 DNA sequence: TGTGCCAGCAACACGATGTACGGGTATGAAAAACTGTTTTTT.

The V and J genes are TRBV28 and TRBJ2-1; TRBD2 matches at 9 bases. The CDR3 length is 18 residues. CDR1 MDHEN and CDR2 SYDVKM come from the germline V gene. The J segment lost 4 bases and the V segment lost 6 bases, leaving 16 bases of the junction unmatched. In nucleotides, the CDR3 is TGTGCCAGCAGATATAGGGGTAGCGGGAGACACCTTTACAATGAGCAGTTCTTC. Translated: CASRYRGSGRHLYNEQFF.

The chain carries TRBV7-2 and TRBJ1-5; 8 bases map to TRBD1. CDR1 and CDR2 from the germline V gene are SGHTA and FQGNSA. The V and J ends lost 5 bases and 4 bases, in that order; junction bases with no gene match: 4. The CDR3 runs to 14 residues. The CDR3 nucleotides read TGTGCCAGCAGCCCGGGACAGGCAAATCAGCCCCAGCATTTT. As protein: CASSPGQANQPQHF.

The chain has TRBV28 and TRBJ1-1; 11 bases match TRBD1. After removal of 6 bases from V and 5 bases from J, the junction contained 20 bases not matched to a gene. CDR1 is MDHEN and CDR2 is SYDVKM in the germline V gene. This CDR3 spans 19 amino acids. The CDR3 nucleotides read TGTGCCAGCAGGGTAATAGACTGGGACAGGGGGTTTTTAAGTACTGAAGCTTTCTTT. It is translated as CASRVIDWDRGFLSTEAFF.

V is TRBV19 and J is TRBJ1-2; D unresolved. The length of the CDR3 is 14 residues. Per germline, CDR1 LNHDA and CDR2 SQIVND (reference sequence). Trimming shortened V by 1 base and J by 2 bases, and 8 bases separated the two germline ends. For the CDR3, the DNA is TGTGCCAGTAGTATAGTGGCCGCAAACTATGGCTACACCTTC. This translates into CASSIVAANYGYTF.

DNA of the CDR3: TGTGCCAGTAGTTTTCGGACAGGGGGGGATACGCAGTATTTT. Protein: CASSFRTGGDTQYF. The V call is TRBV19, the J call TRBJ2-3, with 10 nucleotides matching TRBD1. V was pared by 5 bases and J by 6 bases, with 5 bases of the junction left unmatched. CDR1 and CDR2 (germline): LNHDA, SQIVND (reference sequence). The CDR3 is made up of 14 amino acids.

The rearrangement joins TRBV5-8 to TRBJ2-7; D is perhaps TRBD1 (5 bases). Trimming shortened V by 2 bases and J by 5 bases, and 11 bases separated the two germline ends. CDR1 is SGHTS and CDR2 is YDEGEE in the germline V gene. CDR3 length equals 13 residues. CDR3 sequence: CASSFQGSDEQYF. CDR3 DNA sequence: TGTGCCAGCAGCTTCCAGGGTTCGGACGAGCAGTACTTC.

V usage is TRBV4-3 and J usage is TRBJ1-6; D call uncertain. V was pared by 4 bases and J by 8 bases, with 9 bases between. Germline loops: CDR1 LGHNA, CDR2 YSLEER. This CDR3 contains 13 residues. The DNA for the CDR3 is TGCGCCAGCAGCCCGAGCCAGGATTCACCCCTCCACTTT. It encodes CASSPSQDSPLHF.

The genes are TRBV2 and TRBJ1-2; TRBD1 matches at 7 bases. Per germline, CDR1 SNHLY and CDR2 FYNNEI. This CDR3 is 13 amino acids long. Germline trimming cut 7 bases from V and 4 bases from J; bases unmatched to any gene: 6. In DNA form, the CDR3 reads TGTGCCAGCAATCGACAGGGCACCTATGGCTACACCTTC. Protein: CASNRQGTYGYTF.

This clone has just one count. The chain links TRBV5-5 to TRBJ1-3; 7 bases line up with TRBD1. The CDR3 contains 17 residues. With V trimmed by 0 bases and J by 0 bases, 6 bases remained unmatched. Germline V CDR1 and CDR2: SGHKS, YYEKEE (reference sequence). The CDR3 here is CASSLAWGQTSGNTIYF. Here the CDR3 DNA reads TGTGCCAGCAGCTTGGCTTGGGGACAGACCTCTGGAAACACCATATATTTT. Full variable domain (outside the CDR3, taken from reference TRBV5-5 and TRBJ1-3): DAGVTQSPTHLIKTRGQQVTLRCSPISGHKSVSWYQQVLGQGPQFIFQYYEKEERGRGNFPDRFSARQFPNYSSELNVNALLLGDSALYLCASSLAWGQTSGNTIYFGEGSWLTVV.

V usage is TRBV7-2 and J usage is TRBJ2-7, with a weak D call TRBD2 (6 bases). There are 15 residues in the CDR3. The germline V gene has CDR1 SGHTA and CDR2 FQGNSA. The V and J ends lost 0 bases and 2 bases respectively, with 11 bases between them. CDR3 sequence: CASSLASGTAYEQYF. The CDR3 DNA sequence: TGTGCCAGCAGCTTAGCGTCAGGGACTGCCTACGAGCAGTACTTC.

Only one count was recorded for this clone. The V gene is TRBV5-8, the J gene TRBJ1-2, with 8 bases aligning to TRBD1. The CDR3 totals 16 residues. J was trimmed by 2 bases and V by 0 bases; bases with no gene match: 6. The germline gives CDR1 SGHTS, CDR2 YDEGEE. This chain's CDR3 is CASSLAGDRRNYGYTF. CDR3 DNA: TGTGCCAGCAGCTTGGCCGGGGACAGGAGGAACTATGGCTACACCTTC.

V usage is TRBV5-5 and J usage is TRBJ2-1, with 10 bases matching TRBD2. The germline V gene encodes CDR1 SGHKS and CDR2 YYEKEE (reference sequence). The V segment lost 3 bases and the J segment 6 bases; nucleotides outside the gene matches: 6. This CDR3 region has 15 residues. CDR3 amino acids: CASSSTLAGVNEQFF. CDR3 nucleotide sequence: TGTGCCAGCAGCTCGACGCTAGCGGGGGTCAATGAGCAGTTCTTC.

V gene TRBV6-5 combines with J gene TRBJ1-2; 11 bases align to TRBD1. Germline V gives CDR1 MNHEY, CDR2 SVGAGI. The V gene end was trimmed by 7 bases and the J gene end by 8 bases; junction bases not matched to a gene: 9. This CDR3 comprises 14 residues. The CDR3 DNA reads as TGTGCCAGCACCTACGGACAGGGGGCGTCGGGCTACACCTTC. Protein: CASTYGQGASGYTF.

This chain connects TRBV10-3 to TRBJ1-1, with D tentatively TRBD1 (6 bases). The germline V and J ends were trimmed by 10 bases and 1 base, with 13 bases remaining between them. CDR3 size: 13 residues. Germline CDR1 is ENHRY and CDR2 is SYGVKD. CDR3 region: CATTGTKNTEAFF. The DNA for the CDR3 is TGTGCCACAACCGGGACAAAGAACACTGAAGCTTTCTTT.

This clone was seen only a few times. This sequence joins TRBV5-4 and TRBJ2-3; D gene ambiguous. V shed 4 bases and J shed 0 bases, with 9 bases lying between them. The CDR3 totals 14 residues. The germline gives CDR1 SGHNT, CDR2 YYREEE (reference sequence). This chain's CDR3 is CASSELLSTDTQYF. CDR3 nucleotide sequence: TGTGCCAGCAGCGAGCTCCTAAGCACAGATACGCAGTATTTT. The full variable domain, with the rest looked up from reference TRBV5-4 and TRBJ2-3, is ETGVTQSPTHLIKTRGQQVTLRCSSQSGHNTVSWYQQALGQGPQFIFQYYREEENGRGNFPPRFSGLQFPNYSSELNVNALELDDSALYLCASSELLSTDTQYFGPGTRLTVL.

The chain joins TRBV27 to TRBJ1-4, with TRBD1 matching 8 bases. Germline trimming cut 6 bases from V and 8 bases from J; bases unmatched to any gene: 2. This CDR3 comprises 12 residues. The germline V gene encodes CDR1 MNHEY and CDR2 SMNVEV (reference sequence). The CDR3 DNA reads as TGTGCCAGCAGGACAGGGGCCGAAAAACTGTTTTTT. It translates to CASRTGAEKLFF.

J is TRBJ1-1 and V is TRBV28; D is uncertain. CDR3 length: 13 residues. Trimming shortened V by 5 bases and J by 1 base, and 8 bases separated the two germline ends. Germline V gives CDR1 MDHEN, CDR2 SYDVKM. CDR3 loop: CASSRSGNTEAFF. CDR3 DNA sequence: TGTGCCAGCAGTCGTTCGGGGAACACTGAAGCTTTCTTT.

The J gene is TRBJ2-2, the V gene TRBV11-2; 11 bases line up with TRBD2. The CDR3 contains 17 residues. The trim removed 5 bases at V and 5 bases at J, leaving 10 bases unmatched. Per the germline V gene, CDR1 is SGHAT and CDR2 is FQNNGV. The CDR3: CASSRWGTSGRTGELFF. The DNA for the CDR3 is TGTGCCAGCAGCCGCTGGGGGACTAGCGGACGTACCGGGGAGCTGTTTTTT.

This chain joins TRBV5-1 and TRBJ1-1; 7 bases map to TRBD1. CDR3 length: 15 amino acids. Germline-derived CDR1 and CDR2 are SGHRS and YFSETQ. The ends lost 4 bases at V and 6 bases at J; junction bases unmatched: 12. CDR3 loop: CASSRTTGVQAEAFF. The CDR3, as DNA: TGCGCCAGCAGCCGTACTACAGGGGTTCAGGCTGAAGCTTTCTTT.

V is TRBV11-1 and J is TRBJ2-4; 9 bases map to TRBD1. Unmatched junction bases numbered 12, after V lost 5 bases and J lost 7 bases. The CDR3 runs to 16 residues. CDR1 SGHAT and CDR2 FQDESV come from the germline V gene (reference sequence). CDR3 nucleotide sequence: TGTGCCAGCAGCCCGACAGGGGGAGGGGTAGGGAACATTCAGTACTTC. Translating it yields CASSPTGGGVGNIQYF.

The chain carries TRBV5-6 and TRBJ2-5, with TRBD2 identical over 7 bases. In germline, CDR1 is SGHDT, CDR2 YYEEEE. The CDR3 consists of 14 residues. V trimming: 6 bases; J trimming: 5 bases; junction bases outside the gene matches: 10. This CDR3 is CASTRGGSYETQYF. Here the CDR3 DNA reads TGTGCCAGCACCCGGGGCGGGAGCTATGAGACCCAGTACTTC.